The entry below gives a single TCR beta chain sequence along with its context. The sample comes from a study of T cells after yellow fever vaccination. TCRdb used MiXCR to reprocess the 5' RACE reads, holding one entry per CDR3 protein. In the table there are 500,000 to 700,000 distinct CDR3 sequences, under 25% of which are singletons. From germline, CDR1 is MNHEY and CDR2 SVGEGT. The CDR3 runs to 15 residues. The V and J ends lost 7 bases and 7 bases, in that order; junction bases with no gene match: 7. The TCR originated in a man aged 25-45 years who received the YFV17D yellow fever vaccine. The chain links TRBV6-2 or TRBV6-3 to TRBJ2-1, with 13 bases that match TRBD2. The sequencing used PBMCs, collected 15 days after the yellow fever booster vaccination. The CDR3 here is CASTGRLAGGNEQFF. The DNA of the CDR3 is TGTGCCAGCACCGGGAGACTAGCGGGAGGAAATGAGCAGTTCTTC.